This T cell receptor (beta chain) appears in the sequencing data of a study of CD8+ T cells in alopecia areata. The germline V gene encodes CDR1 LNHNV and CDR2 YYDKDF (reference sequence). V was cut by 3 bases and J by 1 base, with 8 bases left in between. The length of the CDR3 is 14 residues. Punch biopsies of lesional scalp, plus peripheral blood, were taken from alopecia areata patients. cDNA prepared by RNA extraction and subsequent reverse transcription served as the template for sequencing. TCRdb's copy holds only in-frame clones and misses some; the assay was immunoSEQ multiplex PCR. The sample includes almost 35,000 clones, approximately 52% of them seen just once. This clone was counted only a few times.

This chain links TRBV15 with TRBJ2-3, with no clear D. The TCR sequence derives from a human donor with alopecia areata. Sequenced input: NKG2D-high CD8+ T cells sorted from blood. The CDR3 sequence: CATSRRSGTDTQYF. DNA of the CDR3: TGTGCCACCAGCAGGAGGTCGGGCACAGATACGCAGTATTTT. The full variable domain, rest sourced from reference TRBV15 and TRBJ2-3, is DAMVIQNPRYQVTQFGKPVTLSCSQTLNHNVMYWYQQKSSQAPKLLFHYYDKDFNNEADTPDNFQSRRPNTSFCFLDIRSPGLGDTAMYLCATSRRSGTDTQYFGPGTRLTVL.